The 5 T cell receptor beta chains listed next were all sequenced from one sample in a study of shared clonotypes between healthy human individuals. Repertoires were generated with immunoSEQ multiplex PCR, while TCRdb's copy carries only in-frame clones and drops some. Of millions of clones in the sample, approximately 92% were seen once. Sequences were obtained from naive CD4+ T cells sorted from blood. Described subset: CD45RA+ positively selected. The receptors shown here come from a man younger than 30 in good health.

This chain uses TRBV7-9 with TRBJ1-6, with D possibly TRBD1 on 6 matching bases. CDR3 length equals 14 residues. Germline V gene sequence: CDR1 SEHNR, CDR2 FQNEAQ (reference sequence). V was cut by 10 bases and J by 5 bases, with 15 bases left in between. The CDR3 reads CAIINGTNNSPLHF. CDR3 DNA sequence: TGTGCCATCATCAACGGGACAAATAATTCACCCCTCCACTTT.

V is TRBV10-1 and J is TRBJ2-5, with D perhaps matching TRBD2 (6 bases). The CDR3 is made up of 14 amino acids. Germline CDR1 WNHNN, CDR2 SYGVQD (reference sequence). V dropped 0 bases and J dropped 5 bases, with 10 bases sitting between them. CDR3 protein: CASSESEGVETQYF. Written as DNA, the CDR3 is TGCGCCAGCAGTGAGTCGGAGGGAGTGGAGACCCAGTACTTC.

This rearrangement joins TRBV6-5 to TRBJ1-1; no firm D call. From germline, CDR1 is MNHEY and CDR2 SVGAGI. Trimming took off 6 bases at V and 0 bases at J, with 11 bases between the two ends. This CDR3 is 14 amino acids long. This chain's CDR3 is CASRPETMNTEAFF. In DNA, the CDR3 is TGTGCCAGCAGGCCAGAAACAATGAACACTGAAGCTTTCTTT.

This rearrangement joins TRBV27 to TRBJ2-1, with 8 bases fitting TRBD1. With 6 bases clipped from V and 6 bases from J, the junction kept 10 bases outside the gene matches. Germline CDR1 and CDR2: MNHEY and SMNVEV (reference sequence). This CDR3 is built from 15 residues. This CDR3 reads CASRRRQGWGNEQFF. DNA for the CDR3: TGTGCCAGCAGACGAAGACAGGGGTGGGGCAATGAGCAGTTCTTC.

A word on this clone: This specimen includes other DNA sequences encoding the same CDR3. The rearrangement joins TRBV5-4 to TRBJ1-1; the D is unclear. Trimming shortened V by 4 bases and J by 1 base, and 8 bases separated the two germline ends. Germline CDR1 and CDR2: SGHNT and YYREEE (reference sequence). CDR3 length: 13 amino acids. CDR3 in DNA: TGTGCCAGCAGCCTAACCGGGAACACTGAAGCTTTCTTT. It codes for CASSLTGNTEAFF.